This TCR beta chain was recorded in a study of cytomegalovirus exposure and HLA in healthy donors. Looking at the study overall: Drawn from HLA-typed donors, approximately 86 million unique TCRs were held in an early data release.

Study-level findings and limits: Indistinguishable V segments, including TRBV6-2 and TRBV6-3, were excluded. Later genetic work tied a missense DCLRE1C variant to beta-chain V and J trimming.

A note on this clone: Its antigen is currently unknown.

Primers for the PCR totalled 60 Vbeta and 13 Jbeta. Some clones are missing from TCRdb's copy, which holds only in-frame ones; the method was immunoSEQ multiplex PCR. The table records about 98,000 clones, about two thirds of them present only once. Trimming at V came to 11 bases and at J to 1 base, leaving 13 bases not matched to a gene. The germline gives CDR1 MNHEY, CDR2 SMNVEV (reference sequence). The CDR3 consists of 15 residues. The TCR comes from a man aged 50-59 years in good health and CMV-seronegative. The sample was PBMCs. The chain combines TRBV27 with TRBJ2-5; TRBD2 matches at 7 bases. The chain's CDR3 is CASGRAVLGQETQYF. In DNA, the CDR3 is TGTGCCTCAGGGAGGGCAGTACTAGGCCAAGAGACCCAGTACTTC.